This paragraph covers one T cell receptor beta chain sequence. Antigen unknown. This specimen belongs to a study of blood T cells in healthy people across ages. Whole-study findings and limits: TCR beta diversity correlated strongly with naive T cell percentage.

Germline values: CDR1 MNHEY, CDR2 SMNVEV (reference sequence). CDR3 length equals 13 residues. The V gene lost 5 bases and the J gene lost 8 bases, with 15 bases spanning the gap. Alongside a J-beta primer mix, a sample-barcoded 5' primer served in a second PCR lasting roughly 7 to 11 cycles. Each cDNA molecule carried a tag from a template-switch adaptor that contained 12 random nucleotides. TCRdb recomputed calls from the 5' RACE reads with MiXCR, one row per CDR3 protein. In the table there are 1.5 million to 2 million distinct CDR3 sequences, around 36% of which are singletons. Sequenced input: blood. The clonotype was recovered from a woman aged 25 to 39 in good health. The V gene is TRBV27, the J gene TRBJ1-1; D remains unclear. The CDR3 DNA sequence: TGTGCCAGCAGTCCGCCCTTTGGAACGGAAGCTTTCTTT. Amino acid sequence: CASSPPFGTEAFF.